These 7 T cell receptor beta chains came from one sample sequenced in a study of blood T cell repertoires in COVID-19. Method: immunoSEQ multiplex PCR; TCRdb's copy keeps in-frame clones and lacks some. The sample lists 150,000 to 200,000 clones, more than 60% seen once, with around 3% in the top ten. The material sequenced was peripheral blood. Source of these receptors: a man between 65 and 85 years old with acute or convalescent COVID-19.

The chain is built from TRBV6-4 and TRBJ2-3; D may be TRBD2 (5 bases). CDR3 length equals 16 residues. V shed 1 base and J shed 0 bases, with 11 bases lying between them. Looked up from germline, CDR1 is MRHNA and CDR2 is SNTAGT. Here the CDR3 reads CASSDWAGPSTDTQYF. As DNA, the CDR3 is TGTGCCAGCAGTGACTGGGCGGGTCCTAGCACAGATACGCAGTATTTT.

This sequence joins TRBV7-2 and TRBJ1-4; 7 positions agree with TRBD1. CDR3 length: 15 residues. Per germline, CDR1 SGHTA and CDR2 FQGNSA. The V and J ends lost 3 bases and 1 base, in that order; junction bases with no gene match: 2. The CDR3 sequence: CASSLRTGTNEKLFF. Here the CDR3 DNA reads TGTGCCAGCAGCTTGAGGACAGGAACTAATGAAAAACTGTTTTTT.

This clone was recorded at least ten times. The gene calls are TRBV5-4 and TRBJ2-3; a weak D match, TRBD2 (5 bases). From germline, CDR1 is SGHNT and CDR2 YYREEE (reference sequence). Trimming removed 0 bases at V and 3 bases at J, with 8 bases between. CDR3 length: 14 amino acids. CDR3: CASSLVRGTDTQYF. CDR3 nucleotides: TGTGCCAGCAGCTTGGTCAGAGGGACAGATACGCAGTATTTT.

This clone was seen once. V is TRBV6-5 and J is TRBJ2-4, with D possibly being TRBD1 (5 bases). Germline loops: CDR1 MNHEY, CDR2 SVGAGI. V was trimmed by 6 bases and J by 4 bases, leaving 16 bases between them. The CDR3 spans 15 residues. The CDR3 loop reads CASRDRLQGKNIQYF. The DNA of the CDR3 is TGTGCCAGCAGAGACCGACTGCAGGGAAAAAACATTCAGTACTTC.

The CDR3 reads CASRTSATDTQYF. The CDR3 DNA is TGTGCCAGCCGGACTAGCGCCACAGATACGCAGTATTTT. The V call is TRBV11-2, the J call TRBJ2-3, with 9 bases lining up with TRBD2. V gave up 8 bases and J gave up 2 bases; unmatched junction bases: 2. In germline, CDR1 is SGHAT, CDR2 FQNNGV. The CDR3 totals 13 residues.

The chain recombines TRBV7-9 with TRBJ1-6; 7 positions agree with TRBD1. This CDR3 has 15 residues. The trim removed 1 base at V and 6 bases at J, leaving 3 bases unmatched. CDR1 and CDR2 (germline): SEHNR, FQNEAQ (reference sequence). The CDR3 loop is CASSLGQGTNSPLHF. As DNA, the CDR3 is TGTGCCAGCAGCTTAGGACAGGGCACTAATTCACCCCTCCACTTT.

This chain links TRBV6-5 with TRBJ2-3; 7 positions agree with TRBD2. Germline loops: CDR1 MNHEY, CDR2 SVGAGI. The V gene end was trimmed by 6 bases and the J gene end by 2 bases; junction bases not matched to a gene: 8. The CDR3 has 15 residues. The CDR3 region is CASRQIAGVTDTQYF. The CDR3 nucleotides read TGTGCCAGCAGACAGATAGCGGGTGTCACAGATACGCAGTATTTT.